A selection of T cell receptor beta chains follows, all from one sample in a study of T cell changes during pregnancy in multiple sclerosis. The repertoire was sequenced with immunoSEQ multiplex PCR; TCRdb's copy has only in-frame clones and lacks some. Among tens of thousands of clones listed, roughly 87% were seen once. This specimen was peripheral blood, taken in the first trimester of pregnancy. The receptors here all came from a female donor with multiple sclerosis, enrolled in a pregnancy study. Both conserved end residues are part of each CDR3. A D gene is named only where the DNA matches it firmly. Not every row has a clone size; where given, it reads once, few, many or a size class.

>TRBJ2-7|NA|TRBD2|TRBV19|18
CASSLGLAGGGAGSEQYF
TGTGCCAGTAGTCTCGGACTAGCGGGAGGTGGTGCAGGCTCCGAGCAGTACTTC
>TRBJ2-2|many|TRBD1|TRBV6-4|15
CASSEGTGNTGELFF
TGTGCCAGCAGTGAGGGGACAGGGAACACCGGGGAGCTGTTTTTT
>TRBJ2-7|NA|NA|TRBV5-1|14
CASSLGSGAYEQYF
TGCGCCAGCAGCTTGGGTAGCGGAGCCTACGAGCAGTACTTC
>TRBJ2-5|NA|NA|TRBV9|13
CASSVGQFETQYF
TGTGCCAGCAGCGTAGGGCAGTTCGAGACCCAGTACTTC
>TRBJ2-7|NA|TRBD1|TRBV14|16
CASSQGPRQGLYEQYF
TGTGCCAGCAGCCAAGGCCCCCGACAGGGCCTCTACGAGCAGTACTTC
>TRBJ2-2|NA|NA|TRBV7-9|14
CASSSDRITGELFF
TGTGCCAGCAGCTCGGACAGAATCACCGGGGAGCTGTTTTTT
>TRBJ2-2|once|NA|TRBV7-9|13
CASSSSTAGELFF
TGTGCCAGCAGCTCCTCCACGGCCGGGGAGCTGTTTTTT
>TRBJ1-1|NA|TRBD1|TRBV7-3|12
CATRDRGTEAFF
TGTGCCACCCGGGACAGGGGCACTGAAGCTTTCTTT
>TRBJ2-1|NA|NA|TRBV7-2|14
CASSLVGEFYEQFF
TGTGCCAGCAGCTTAGTGGGAGAGTTTTATGAGCAGTTCTTC
>TRBJ1-1|NA|NA|TRBV11-3|16
CASSLQDSFMNTEAFF
TGTGCCAGCAGCCTCCAGGACAGTTTCATGAACACTGAAGCTTTCTTT
>TRBJ2-5|few|TRBD2|TRBV5-4|16
CASSLDLAGVRETQYF
TGTGCCAGCAGCTTGGATCTAGCGGGAGTGCGCGAGACCCAGTACTTC
>TRBJ2-1|once|NA|TRBV7-2|15
CASRDTTISYNEQFF
TGTGCCAGCAGAGACACGACTATCTCCTACAATGAGCAGTTCTTC
>TRBJ1-3|once|NA|TRBV4-1|15
CASSQAWGLGNTIYF
TGCGCCAGCAGCCAAGCATGGGGACTCGGAAACACCATATATTTT
>TRBJ1-1|NA|NA|TRBV6-6|16
CASSSDPGHMNTEAFF
TGTGCCAGCAGTTCTGACCCCGGACACATGAACACTGAAGCTTTCTTT
>TRBJ2-7|NA|TRBD1|TRBV2|17
CASRPRLTGANAYEQYF
TGTGCCAGCAGACCTCGGCTGACAGGGGCGAATGCCTACGAGCAGTACTTC
>TRBJ2-1|few|TRBD1|TRBV6-5|15
CASSYTGTAYNEQFF
TGTGCCAGCAGTTACACCGGGACAGCGTACAATGAGCAGTTCTTC
>TRBJ1-5|NA|NA|TRBV18|15
CASSLNRDSNQPQHF
TGTGCCAGCTCGTTAAACAGAGATAGCAATCAGCCCCAGCATTTT
>TRBJ1-2|NA|TRBD1|TRBV6-5|15
CASSKKGQGANGYTF
TGTGCCAGCAGTAAAAAAGGACAGGGGGCGAATGGCTACACCTTC
>TRBJ2-1|NA|TRBD1|TRBV19|16
CASSEPAGDRGYEQFF
TGTGCCAGTAGCGAACCAGCTGGGGACAGGGGGTATGAGCAGTTCTTC
>TRBJ1-2|NA|NA|TRBV7-2|15
CASSSETGLGYGYTF
TGTGCCAGCAGCTCGGAAACAGGGCTCGGCTATGGCTACACCTTC